The T cell receptor (beta chain) under discussion was sequenced for a study of cytomegalovirus exposure and HLA in healthy donors. The study's findings and limits: Later analysis showed TCR association rates varying by HLA locus, highest for DRB1 and lowest for HLA-C. Researchers catalogued 164 TCR beta chains as cytomegalovirus-associated.

With respect to this clone: Its antigen is unknown.

The PCR contained 60 Vbeta and 13 Jbeta primers. Here immunoSEQ multiplex PCR was the method, and the copy in TCRdb shows in-frame clones only, minus some. The sample has about 200,000 clones; 55% to 75% are singletons. This CDR3 region has 11 residues. Trimming took off 7 bases at V and 7 bases at J, with 11 bases between the two ends. Germline CDR1 is DFQATT and CDR2 is SNEGSKA (reference sequence). Sequences were obtained from PBMCs. The clonotype originates from a man between 40 and 49 years old in good health and CMV-seropositive. V is TRBV20-1 and J is TRBJ2-1; a weak D match, TRBD2 (6 bases). CDR3 sequence (DNA): TGCAGTGGCGGGGCGGGTAATGAGCAGTTCTTC. This encodes CSGGAGNEQFF.